Listed here are 7 T cell receptor beta chains from one sample, sequenced in a study of blood T cell repertoires in COVID-19. Clones were read by immunoSEQ multiplex PCR, and TCRdb kept only the in-frame ones, dropping some. The sample consists of 220,000 or so clones, around 81% of them appearing once. Sequencing was carried out using peripheral blood. The origin of the receptors is a woman between 70 and 85 years old with acute or convalescent COVID-19.

This clone was recorded at least ten times. CDR3 in DNA: TGTGCCAGCAGTGGAGGAGGAAATAATTCACCCCTCCACTTT. This sequence encodes CASSGGGNNSPLHF. The chain joins TRBV2 to TRBJ1-6; no clear D gene. CDR3 length equals 14 residues. V shed 4 bases and J shed 5 bases, with 9 bases lying between them. From germline, CDR1 is SNHLY and CDR2 FYNNEI.

V is TRBV10-3 and J is TRBJ2-3; 12 positions agree with TRBD2. Germline V gives CDR1 ENHRY, CDR2 SYGVKD. The CDR3 has 16 amino acids. J was trimmed by 4 bases and V by 2 bases; bases with no gene match: 4. CDR3 protein: CAISEGLAGNSDTQYF. The CDR3 DNA is TGTGCCATCAGTGAGGGACTAGCGGGAAATTCAGATACGCAGTATTTT.

The rearrangement links TRBV6-1 to TRBJ2-1; the match to TRBD1 covers 9 bases. Losses at the gene ends were 2 bases for V and 2 bases for J; bases not matched to a gene: 1. CDR1 and CDR2 (germline): MNHNS, SASEGT. The CDR3 runs 15 residues. The CDR3 bases are TGTGCCAGCAGTGAACGGGACAGGGCCTACAATGAGCAGTTCTTC. Protein: CASSERDRAYNEQFF.

V usage is TRBV7-2 and J usage is TRBJ2-7; 8 bases map to TRBD2. The CDR3 is 14 residues long. From germline, CDR1 is SGHTA and CDR2 FQGNSA. The V gene end was trimmed by 3 bases and the J gene end by 2 bases; junction bases not matched to a gene: 3. The CDR3 region has the DNA TGTGCCAGCAGCTTCACGGGAGGGCCCTACGAGCAGTACTTC. Translating it yields CASSFTGGPYEQYF.

This clone was observed once. The gene calls are TRBV18 and TRBJ1-1; D perhaps matches TRBD1 (5 bases). V lost 6 bases, J lost 1 base, and 12 bases lay in between. Per the germline V gene, CDR1 is KGHSH and CDR2 is LQKENI. This CDR3 is built from 14 residues. The CDR3, as DNA: TGTGCCAGCTCCCCGTCAAGGGGGAACACTGAAGCTTTCTTT. Translating it yields CASSPSRGNTEAFF.

The V gene is TRBV5-5, the J gene TRBJ1-4; 7 bases fit TRBD1. V dropped 4 bases and J dropped 2; count of bases not matched to a gene: 8. This CDR3 contains 16 residues. Germline values: CDR1 SGHKS, CDR2 YYEKEE (reference sequence). The CDR3 sequence is CASSREEGQTNEKLFF. The CDR3 nucleotides read TGTGCCAGCAGCCGGGAAGAGGGACAGACTAATGAAAAACTGTTTTTT.

The chain is built from TRBV5-4 and TRBJ2-2; possibly TRBD2 for D (6 bases). Germline loops: CDR1 SGHNT, CDR2 YYREEE (reference sequence). Trimming took 6 bases from V and 1 from J, leaving 10 bases between them. The CDR3 contains 14 residues. The CDR3 is CASTISGNTGELFF. Written as DNA, the CDR3 is TGTGCCAGCACCATTAGCGGGAACACCGGGGAGCTGTTTTTT.